A selection of T cell receptor beta chains follows, all from one sample in a study of blood T cell repertoires in COVID-19. The data were produced by immunoSEQ multiplex PCR, yet TCRdb's version contains in-frame clones alone and is incomplete. This sample has around 190,000 clones; about 85% occur once, and the top ten carry 7.5% to 9.5%. Sequencing was carried out using peripheral blood. The receptors were gathered from a woman aged 55-75 years with acute or convalescent COVID-19. Both conserved end residues are part of each CDR3. D genes are given only for firm matches. Clone size is not always given. Where it is, it says once, few, many or a class for expanded clones.

14	NA	TRBV6-5	TRBJ1-2	TRBD1	CASSYTDRDYGYTF	TGTGCCAGCAGTTACACGGACAGGGACTATGGCTACACCTTC
15	NA	TRBV7-8	TRBJ1-2	TRBD1	CASSLEGASQSGYTF	TGTGCCAGCAGCTTAGAGGGGGCTAGCCAGTCCGGCTACACCTTC
12	few	TRBV29-1	TRBJ1-1	NA	CSFRSTGPEAFF	TGCAGCTTTCGATCTACAGGGCCTGAAGCTTTCTTT
15	NA	TRBV28	TRBJ1-2	TRBD1	CASSQRTGGNYGYTF	TGTGCCAGCAGTCAAAGGACAGGGGGCAATTATGGCTACACCTTC
15	NA	TRBV4-1	TRBJ1-1	NA	CASSQGTQTNTEAFF	TGCGCCAGCAGCCAAGGGACACAAACGAACACTGAAGCTTTCTTT
14	NA	TRBV15	TRBJ2-3	TRBD1	CATSRVRTGGTQYF	TGTGCCACCAGCAGAGTTCGGACAGGGGGTACGCAGTATTTT
15	once	TRBV7-2	TRBJ2-1	TRBD2	CARDVLAGVGNEQFF	TGTGCCAGGGACGTGTTAGCGGGAGTAGGCAATGAGCAGTTCTTC
14	NA	TRBV10-1	TRBJ2-7	TRBD2	CASTGTSGINEQYF	TGCGCCAGCACCGGGACTAGCGGGATCAACGAGCAGTACTTC
16	NA	TRBV3-1/TRBV3-2	TRBJ2-7	TRBD1	CASSQVMTGAALEQYF	TGTGCCAGCAGCCAGGTTATGACAGGGGCGGCTTTAGAGCAGTACTTC
15	NA	TRBV11-1	TRBJ1-6	NA	CASSLSRRTNSPLHF	TGTGCCAGCAGCTTAAGTAGGAGGACGAATTCACCCCTCCACTTT
14	NA	TRBV6-2/TRBV6-3	TRBJ1-5	NA	CASSYGAGYQPQHF	TGTGCCAGCAGTTACGGGGCAGGGTATCAGCCCCAGCATTTT
15	NA	TRBV10-1	TRBJ1-3	NA	CASSEDSSSGNTIYF	TGCGCCAGCAGCGAAGACAGTAGCTCTGGAAACACCATATATTTT
13	NA	TRBV29-1	TRBJ1-1	NA	CSVERGSNTEAFF	TGCAGCGTTGAGAGAGGATCGAACACTGAAGCTTTCTTT
14	NA	TRBV5-1	TRBJ2-2	TRBD2	CASSLDGGAGELFF	TGCGCCAGCAGCTTGGACGGGGGGGCCGGGGAGCTGTTTTTT
12	NA	TRBV30	TRBJ1-1	TRBD1	CAWARDRVGAFF	TGTGCCTGGGCCCGGGACAGGGTTGGAGCTTTCTTT
12	few	TRBV10-3	TRBJ1-2	TRBD1	CAISEQQGGYTF	TGTGCCATCAGTGAGCAACAGGGGGGCTACACCTTC
15	NA	TRBV7-7	TRBJ2-1	NA	CASSIQSGPHNEQFF	TGTGCTAGCAGCATCCAAAGCGGGCCTCACAATGAGCAGTTCTTC
15	NA	TRBV28	TRBJ2-3	NA	CASSFQKGGLYTQYF	TGTGCCAGCAGTTTCCAAAAGGGAGGACTATATACGCAGTATTTT
16	NA	TRBV28	TRBJ1-4	TRBD1	CASSLRDRPTNEKLFF	TGTGCCAGCAGTTTAAGGGACAGACCAACTAATGAAAAACTGTTTTTT
15	NA	TRBV5-1	TRBJ2-5	NA	CASSLAGGTSETQYF	TGCGCCAGCAGCTTGGCGGGGGGCACTTCGGAGACCCAGTACTTC